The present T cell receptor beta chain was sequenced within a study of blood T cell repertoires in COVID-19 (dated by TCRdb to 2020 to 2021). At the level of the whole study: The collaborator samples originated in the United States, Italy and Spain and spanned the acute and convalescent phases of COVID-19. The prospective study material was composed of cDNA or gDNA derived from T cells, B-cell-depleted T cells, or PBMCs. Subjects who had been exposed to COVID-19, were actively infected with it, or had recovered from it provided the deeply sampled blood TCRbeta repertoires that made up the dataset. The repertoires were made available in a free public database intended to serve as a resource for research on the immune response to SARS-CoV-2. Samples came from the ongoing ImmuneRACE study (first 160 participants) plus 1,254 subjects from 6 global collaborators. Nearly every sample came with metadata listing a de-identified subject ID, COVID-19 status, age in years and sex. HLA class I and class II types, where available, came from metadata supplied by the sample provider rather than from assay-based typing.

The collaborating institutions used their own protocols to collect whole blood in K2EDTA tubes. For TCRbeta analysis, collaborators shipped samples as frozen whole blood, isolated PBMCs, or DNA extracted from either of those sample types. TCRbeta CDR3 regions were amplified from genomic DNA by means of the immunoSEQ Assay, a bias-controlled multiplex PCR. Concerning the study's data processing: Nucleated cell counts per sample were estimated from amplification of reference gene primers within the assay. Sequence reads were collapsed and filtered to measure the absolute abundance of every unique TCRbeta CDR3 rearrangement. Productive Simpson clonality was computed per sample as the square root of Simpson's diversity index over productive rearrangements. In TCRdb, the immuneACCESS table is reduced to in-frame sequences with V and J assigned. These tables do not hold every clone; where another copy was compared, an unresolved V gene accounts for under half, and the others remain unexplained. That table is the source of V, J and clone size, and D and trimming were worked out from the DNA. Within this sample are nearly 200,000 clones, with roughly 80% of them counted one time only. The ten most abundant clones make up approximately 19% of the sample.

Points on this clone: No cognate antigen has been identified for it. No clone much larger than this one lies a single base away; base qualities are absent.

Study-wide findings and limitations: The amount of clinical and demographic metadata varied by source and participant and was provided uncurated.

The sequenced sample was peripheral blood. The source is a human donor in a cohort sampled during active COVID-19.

The CDR3 reads as follows: CSAYRDFIYGYTF. The nucleotides are TGCAGCGCCTACAGGGATTTCATCTATGGCTACACCTTC. Here the chain combines TRBV29-1 and TRBJ1-2, with a tentative D gene TRBD1 over 6 matching bases. From the cysteine through the phenylalanine, the CDR3 covers 13 amino acids. Only the CDR3 part of the read is kept: 39 bases, read in frame from the first base. Cut back by 7 bases and 4 bases, the V and J ends lie 16 bases apart. CDR1 and CDR2, looked up from the germline V gene, are SQVTM and ANQGSEA.